This T cell receptor beta chain was profiled in a study of cytomegalovirus exposure and HLA in healthy donors. Study-wide background: In a later analysis, it was reported that the approximately 110 validation repertoires had been produced on the same platform as the 690 or so repertoires belonging to the first cohort.

In germline, CDR1 is KGHSH, CDR2 LQKENI. Germline trimming cut 1 base from V and 1 base from J; bases unmatched to any gene: 3. CDR3 length equals 15 residues. The assay was immunoSEQ multiplex PCR, and TCRdb's table has in-frame clones only and misses some. This table holds roughly 140,000 clones, 70% to 90% found once. Findings and limits, study-wide: The study recorded 150 to 200 TCR beta chains that were cytomegalovirus-associated. There were some public TCRs occurring in many donors, but most TCR sequences were rare.

Note on this clone: No antigen is known for it.

This receptor was identified in a woman between 18 and 30 years old in good health and CMV-seropositive. The sequencing sample was made of PBMCs. The V and J genes are TRBV18 and TRBJ2-5; 7 bases map to TRBD1. CDR3 bases: TGTGCCAGCTCACCACGGACAGGTAGCCAAGAGACCCAGTACTTC. Translation gives CASSPRTGSQETQYF.